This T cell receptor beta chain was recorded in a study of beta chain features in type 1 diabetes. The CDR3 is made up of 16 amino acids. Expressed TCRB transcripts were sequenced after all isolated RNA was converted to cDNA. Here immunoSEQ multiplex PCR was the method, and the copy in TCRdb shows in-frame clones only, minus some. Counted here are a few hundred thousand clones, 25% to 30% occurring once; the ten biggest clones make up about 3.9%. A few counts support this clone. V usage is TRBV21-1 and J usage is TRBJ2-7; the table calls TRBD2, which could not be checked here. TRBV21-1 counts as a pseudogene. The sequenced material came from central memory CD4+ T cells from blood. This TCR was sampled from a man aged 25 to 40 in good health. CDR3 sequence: CASSKGADPAGYEQYF. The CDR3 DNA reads TGTGCCAGCAGCAAAGGGGCGGACCCGGCGGGGTACGAGCAGTACTTC.